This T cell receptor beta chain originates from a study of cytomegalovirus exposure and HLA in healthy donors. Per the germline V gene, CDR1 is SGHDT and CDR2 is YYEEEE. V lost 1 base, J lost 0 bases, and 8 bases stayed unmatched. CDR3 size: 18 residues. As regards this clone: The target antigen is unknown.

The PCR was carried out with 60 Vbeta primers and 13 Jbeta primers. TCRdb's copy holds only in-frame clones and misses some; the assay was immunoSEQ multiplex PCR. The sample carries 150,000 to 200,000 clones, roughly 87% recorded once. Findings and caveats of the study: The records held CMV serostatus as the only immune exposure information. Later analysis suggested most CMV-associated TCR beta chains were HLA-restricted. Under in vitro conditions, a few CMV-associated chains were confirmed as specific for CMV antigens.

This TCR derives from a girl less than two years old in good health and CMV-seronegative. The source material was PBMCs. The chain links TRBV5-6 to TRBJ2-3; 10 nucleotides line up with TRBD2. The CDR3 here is CASSLLHLTSGSTDTQYF. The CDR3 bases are TGTGCCAGCAGCTTGCTCCACTTGACTAGCGGGAGCACAGATACGCAGTATTTT.